These 29 T cell receptor beta chains originate from one sample sequenced in a study of cytomegalovirus exposure and HLA in healthy donors (TCRdb year 2017). Library construction relied on the immunoSEQ multiplex PCR assay. For the multiplex PCR, a mixture combining 60 forward primers for TCR Vbeta segments and 13 reverse primers for TCR Jbeta segments was used. Held by TCRdb, this immuneACCESS table contains in-frame sequences only and omits some clones. Under half of the omission traces to an unresolved V gene where checked; the cause of the rest is unknown. In all, the sample holds some 170,000 clones, and approximately 84% of those were seen once. The ten biggest clones cover approximately 2.6% of the sample. The sequencing input was PBMCs. Receptors originate from a female donor in good health and CMV-seronegative.

The chain employs TRBV5-1 and TRBJ2-3, with 7 positions matching TRBD2. The CDR3 sequence is 15 residues long. V was pared by 6 bases and J by 4 bases, with 11 bases of the junction left unmatched. Per the germline V gene, CDR1 is SGHRS and CDR2 is YFSETQ. The CDR3 is CASNPTSRESDTQYF. The CDR3 region has the DNA TGCGCCAGCAACCCGACTAGCCGAGAGTCAGATACGCAGTATTTT.

V and J are TRBV2 and TRBJ1-1; weak D call: TRBD1 (6 bases). CDR1 is SNHLY, CDR2 FYNNEI, per germline. V was trimmed by 0 bases and J by 6 bases, leaving 8 bases between them. The CDR3 runs 13 residues. The chain's CDR3 is CASSEAAGAEAFF. CDR3 sequence (DNA): TGTGCCAGCAGTGAAGCGGCAGGGGCTGAAGCTTTCTTT.

This chain connects TRBV2 to TRBJ1-2; D possibly corresponds to TRBD1 (5 bases). Trimming stripped 5 bases from V and 3 bases from J, with 10 bases between. Per the germline V gene, CDR1 is SNHLY and CDR2 is FYNNEI. CDR3 length equals 13 residues. The CDR3 spells CASSRGGDYGYTF. CDR3 DNA sequence: TGTGCCAGCAGTCGGGGGGGGGACTATGGCTACACCTTC.

This clone was detected only a few times. The chain links TRBV9 to TRBJ1-3, with D perhaps TRBD1 (6 bases). The CDR3 sequence is 18 residues long. Germline loops: CDR1 SGDLS, CDR2 YYNGEE. V lost 4 bases, J lost 7 bases, and 27 bases lay in between. The CDR3 coding sequence is TGTGCCAGCAGCCCGGTTTCTTCGTCAGGGGCGTTTAGGAACACCATATATTTT. Encoded protein: CASSPVSSSGAFRNTIYF.

This clone was detected once. The chain recombines TRBV7-9 with TRBJ1-5; tentative D call: TRBD1 (6 bases). Germline V CDR1 and CDR2: SEHNR, FQNEAQ (reference sequence). The CDR3 totals 15 residues. V was cut by 5 bases and J by 2 bases, with 13 bases left in between. The CDR3 bases are TGTGCCAGCAGCCGATTGACAGGAGGCAATCAGCCCCAGCATTTT. It translates to CASSRLTGGNQPQHF.

The chain employs TRBV7-2 and TRBJ2-5, with a possible D match to TRBD1 (5 bases). Matching the DNA end better, TRBJ2-7 makes the J call doubtful. The CDR3 consists of 13 residues. The germline V gene has CDR1 SGHTA and CDR2 FQGNSA. The CDR3 bases are TGTGCCAGCAGCGTCACAGGTTTCTACGAGCAGTACTTC. Translated: CASSVTGFYEQYF.

The chain employs TRBV4-3 and TRBJ2-3, with D possibly matching TRBD1 (5 bases). CDR1 and CDR2 (germline): LGHNA, YSLEER. The CDR3 runs to 16 residues. V was cut by 2 bases and J by 0 bases, with 12 bases left in between. The CDR3 sequence is CASSQSGALSTDTQYF. DNA for the CDR3: TGCGCCAGCAGCCAATCTGGGGCCCTTAGCACAGATACGCAGTATTTT.

V gene TRBV18 combines with J gene TRBJ2-1; 11 bases match TRBD2. Trimming at V came to 5 bases and at J to 2 bases, leaving 2 bases not matched to a gene. CDR1 is KGHSH and CDR2 is LQKENI in the germline V gene. This CDR3 has 15 residues. This chain's CDR3 is CASSGTSGTYNEQFF. CDR3 nucleotides: TGTGCCAGCTCAGGGACTAGCGGAACCTACAATGAGCAGTTCTTC.

The chain has TRBV9 and TRBJ1-2; D might be TRBD1 (6 bases). CDR3 length: 15 residues. Germline V gene data show CDR1 as SGDLS and CDR2 as YYNGEE. V lost 3 bases to trimming and J lost 4 bases, with 16 bases between them. The CDR3 loop is CASSATGRLPYGYTF. CDR3 nucleotide sequence: TGTGCCAGCAGCGCTACAGGGCGCCTCCCCTATGGCTACACCTTC.

This clone was picked up one time. The chain's CDR3 is CASSWDTTDTQYF. For the CDR3, the DNA is TGTGCCAGTAGTTGGGACACTACAGATACGCAGTATTTT. This rearrangement joins TRBV19 to TRBJ2-3; perhaps TRBD1 as D (6 bases). From germline, CDR1 is LNHDA and CDR2 SQIVND (reference sequence). Trimming removed 5 bases at V and 3 bases at J, with 9 bases between. This CDR3 region has 13 residues.

The CDR3 coding sequence is TGTGCCAGTAACCCCTGGGTCGGGAGCTCCTACAATGAGCAGTTCTTC. It translates to CASNPWVGSSYNEQFF. The chain combines TRBV19 with TRBJ2-1; tentative D call: TRBD2 (6 bases). Trimming cost V 7 bases and J 0 bases, with 16 bases left between them. Germline V gene sequence: CDR1 LNHDA, CDR2 SQIVND (reference sequence). The length of the CDR3 is 16 residues.

The chain carries TRBV7-2 and TRBJ1-1, with 8 positions matching TRBD1. Losses at the gene ends were 8 bases for V and 3 bases for J; bases not matched to a gene: 11. This CDR3 has 15 residues. Per germline, CDR1 SGHTA and CDR2 FQGNSA. Written as DNA, the CDR3 is TGTGCCAGCCAAGGACAGGGACGATTGTACACTGAAGCTTTCTTT. Its translation: CASQGQGRLYTEAFF.

This sequence joins TRBV7-9 and TRBJ1-3; weak D call: TRBD1 (6 bases). This CDR3 has 14 residues. The V and J ends lost 5 bases and 6 bases respectively, with 14 bases between them. Looked up from germline, CDR1 is SEHNR and CDR2 is FQNEAQ (reference sequence). CDR3: CASSRGGAANTIYF. The DNA for the CDR3 is TGTGCCAGCAGCCGGGGGGGGGCTGCAAACACCATATATTTT.

This clone was found a few times. This chain uses TRBV19 with TRBJ2-5, with D possibly TRBD1 on 6 matching bases. Between the trimmed V and J ends, which lost 5 bases and 0 bases, there was a span of 7 bases. Germline assignment: CDR1 LNHDA and CDR2 SQIVND (reference sequence). The CDR3 has 13 residues. The CDR3 reads CASSQGYQETQYF. CDR3 nucleotides: TGTGCCAGTAGTCAGGGGTACCAAGAGACCCAGTACTTC.

This clone was found a few times. This rearrangement joins TRBV7-8 to TRBJ1-5, with D maybe TRBD1 (5 bases). Germline V CDR1 and CDR2: SGHVS, FQNEAQ. The V gene lost 3 bases and the J gene lost 6 bases, with 9 bases spanning the gap. The CDR3 consists of 13 residues. The CDR3 loop is CASSLGGSQPQHF. DNA of the CDR3: TGTGCCAGCAGCTTGGGGGGTTCTCAGCCCCAGCATTTT.

The gene calls are TRBV7-2 and TRBJ2-7; weak D call: TRBD2 (6 bases). The CDR3 runs to 15 residues. Trimming removed 5 bases at V and 2 bases at J, with 16 bases between. From germline, CDR1 is SGHTA and CDR2 FQGNSA. CDR3 coding DNA: TGTGCCAGCAGCCGCACCGGGACTGGGACCTACGAGCAGTACTTC. Its protein product is CASSRTGTGTYEQYF. The entire variable domain, with the rest obtained from reference TRBV7-2 and TRBJ2-7, is as follows: GAGVSQSPSNKVTEKGKDVELRCDPISGHTALYWYRQSLGQGLEFLIYFQGNSAPDKSGLPSDRFSAERTGGSVSTLTIQRTQQEDSAVYLCASSRTGTGTYEQYFGPGTRLTVT.

DNA of the CDR3: TGTGCCAGCACCCCCGGGACTAGCGGGAGAACCGAGCAGTTCTTC. The encoded protein is CASTPGTSGRTEQFF. The genes are TRBV27 and TRBJ2-1; 14 bases are shared with TRBD2. The length of the CDR3 is 15 residues. J gave up 10 bases and V 7 bases, and 9 bases lay outside the gene matches. The germline V gene has CDR1 MNHEY and CDR2 SMNVEV (reference sequence).

V usage is TRBV5-1 and J usage is TRBJ2-7; D unclear. The CDR3 loop spans 14 amino acids. Between the trimmed V and J ends, which lost 1 base and 0 bases, there was a span of 8 bases. The germline V gene has CDR1 SGHRS and CDR2 YFSETQ. The CDR3 DNA reads TGCGCCAGCAGCTTGAACAGTATCTCCTACGAGCAGTACTTC. Encoded protein: CASSLNSISYEQYF. Filled out from reference TRBV5-1 and TRBJ2-7, the complete variable domain reads KAGVTQTPRYLIKTRGQQVTLSCSPISGHRSVSWYQQTPGQGLQFLFEYFSETQRNKGNFPGRFSGRQFSNSRSEMNVSTLELGDSALYLCASSLNSISYEQYFGPGTRLTVT.

This clone appeared a few times. This chain uses TRBV11-2 with TRBJ1-2; possibly TRBD1 for D (6 bases). The CDR3 sequence is 15 residues long. Germline CDR1 and CDR2: SGHAT and FQNNGV. V lost 1 base and J 4 bases, leaving 13 bases between the germline ends. CDR3: CASSLGERTAYGYTF. In nucleotides, the CDR3 is TGTGCCAGCAGCTTAGGGGAAAGGACAGCCTATGGCTACACCTTC.

V is TRBV11-2 and J is TRBJ2-7; no clear D gene. Germline V gene data show CDR1 as SGHAT and CDR2 as FQNNGV. The CDR3 is made up of 15 amino acids. V was cut by 1 base and J by 4 bases, with 14 bases left in between. The CDR3 protein is CASSLGGLNSYEQYF. For the CDR3, the DNA is TGTGCCAGCAGCTTAGGTGGGCTTAATTCTTACGAGCAGTACTTC.

The gene calls are TRBV2 and TRBJ2-2, with a weak D call TRBD1 (5 bases). CDR1 is SNHLY, CDR2 FYNNEI, per germline. V lost 5 bases and J 7 bases, leaving 8 bases between the germline ends. This CDR3 comprises 12 residues. The CDR3 protein is CASSLDIGELFF. CDR3 sequence (DNA): TGTGCCAGCAGTCTGGACATCGGGGAGCTGTTTTTT.

The count of this clone is one. The chain is built from TRBV5-6 and TRBJ1-6; weak D call: TRBD1 (5 bases). Trimming took 0 bases from V and 9 from J, leaving 13 bases between them. This CDR3 contains 15 residues. CDR1 and CDR2 (germline): SGHDT, YYEEEE. CDR3 protein: CASSLVMGPGSPLHF. CDR3 bases: TGTGCCAGCAGCTTGGTCATGGGGCCGGGTTCACCCCTCCACTTT.

The chain uses TRBV28 and TRBJ2-7, with D possibly matching TRBD2 (6 bases). Germline V CDR1 and CDR2: MDHEN, SYDVKM. V was shortened by 7 bases and J by 0 bases, with 22 bases between the two germline ends. The CDR3 loop spans 17 amino acids. CDR3 amino acids: CASTTRHGFSGSYEQYF. The CDR3 bases are TGTGCCAGCACCACCAGGCACGGGTTTAGCGGCTCCTACGAGCAGTACTTC.

V usage is TRBV27 and J usage is TRBJ2-4; the D gene is possibly TRBD2 (5 bases). This CDR3 is built from 17 residues. CDR1 MNHEY and CDR2 SMNVEV come from the germline V gene (reference sequence). V was clipped by 1 base and J by 0 bases, with 13 bases between them. The CDR3 region has the DNA TGTGCCAGCAGTTTATTTCCTAGCCTAGGAGCCAAAAACATTCAGTACTTC. Translation gives CASSLFPSLGAKNIQYF.

The chain uses TRBV9 and TRBJ1-2; a possible D gene is TRBD1 (6 bases). The germline CDR1 and CDR2 sequences are SGDLS and YYNGEE. The V gene lost 3 bases and the J gene lost 5 bases, with 20 bases spanning the gap. The CDR3 spans 16 residues. CDR3 amino acids: CASSDNRDTARYGYTF. The CDR3 region has the DNA TGTGCCAGCAGCGACAACCGGGACACGGCACGGTATGGCTACACCTTC.

CDR3 in DNA: TGTGCCAGCAGCTTGGGGGGACAGGGAATAGATACGCAGTATTTT. It codes for CASSLGGQGIDTQYF. The V call is TRBV5-6, the J call TRBJ2-3; 9 nucleotides match TRBD1. The germline V gene has CDR1 SGHDT and CDR2 YYEEEE. This CDR3 comprises 15 residues. Losses at the gene ends were 0 bases for V and 5 bases for J; bases not matched to a gene: 4.

The rearrangement joins TRBV2 to TRBJ1-2, with TRBD1 matching over 9 bases. Germline CDR1 SNHLY, CDR2 FYNNEI. CDR3 length: 15 amino acids. J lost 7 bases, V lost 0 bases, and 6 bases had no gene match. The CDR3 bases are TGTGCCAGCAGTGAAGCTCGTAAACAGGGGGCTGGCTACACCTTC. This codes for CASSEARKQGAGYTF.

This clone has a single count. The chain joins TRBV5-4 to TRBJ1-2; D unclear. The CDR3 length is 14 residues. V was clipped by 4 bases and J by 4 bases, with 14 bases between them. From germline, CDR1 is SGHNT and CDR2 YYREEE (reference sequence). CDR3 DNA sequence: TGTGCCAGCAGCGAACGGGAGGGCCTCTATGGCTACACCTTC. This gives the protein CASSEREGLYGYTF.

This clone occurred once. This chain links TRBV7-2 with TRBJ1-2; no clear D. The CDR3 is 13 amino acids. The germline CDR1 and CDR2 sequences are SGHTA and FQGNSA. Between the trimmed V and J ends, which lost 5 bases and 8 bases, there was a span of 15 bases. The chain's CDR3 is CASSPLGLKGYTF. CDR3 nucleotides: TGTGCCAGCAGCCCCCTCGGTCTGAAAGGCTACACCTTC.